This T cell receptor beta chain appears in the sequencing data of a study of T cell repertoires in cytomegalovirus infection. General study points: HLA-C-restricted CMV clonotypes gave the most frequent clonotype in two of eight donors. The cumulative frequency of public TCR beta families identified carriers of CMV plus the relevant HLA.

This clonotype came up a few times. Antigen: not known. Trimming removed 0 bases from V and 0 bases from J; junction bases left unmatched: 6. This CDR3 has 16 amino acids. Germline loops: CDR1 DFQATT, CDR2 SNEGSKA (reference sequence). Each CDR3 protein gets one entry after TCRdb re-called the reads with MiXCR. The sample lists 150,000 to 200,000 distinct CDR3 sequences; about a tenth were seen once. This clonotype originated in a human donor in good health (CMV status not recorded). Some clones in this sample may be carry-over from other donors' samples. The source material was PBMCs. The chain couples TRBV20-1 to TRBJ2-3; 7 bases agree with TRBD2. This CDR3 reads CSARDSSGISTDTQYF. CDR3 DNA: TGCAGTGCTAGAGATTCTAGCGGAATAAGCACAGATACGCAGTATTTT.